This TCR beta chain was recorded in a study of T cell responses to AZD1222 COVID-19 vaccine. V was pared by 0 bases and J by 2 bases, with 3 bases of the junction left unmatched. The germline V gene has CDR1 SGHTA and CDR2 FQGNSA. The CDR3 has 16 amino acids. Details on this clone: Its antigen is not identified.

TCRdb's copy holds only in-frame clones and misses some; the assay was immunoSEQ multiplex PCR. The table shows more than 140,000 clones, with approximately 88% occurring only once. Regarding the study as a whole: Spike-wide vaccine-associated CD4 TCRs dominated at 160-218 and 743-854. After the peak T cell response, and only then, were repertoires sampled.

This sequence was found in an adult in good health. Specimen: peripheral blood, collected on day 0 of MenACWY control vaccination. The rearrangement links TRBV7-2 to TRBJ2-5, with 10 bases lining up with TRBD2. In nucleotides, the CDR3 is TGTGCCAGCAGCTTAGCCAGCGGGGGGGGACAAGAGACCCAGTACTTC. This codes for CASSLASGGGQETQYF.